These T cell receptor beta chains were read from a single sample in a study of cytomegalovirus exposure and HLA in healthy donors. Libraries were prepared by immunoSEQ multiplex PCR; TCRdb keeps only in-frame clonotypes and omits some of them. Among some 150,000 clones listed, roughly 77% were seen once. Sequencing was done on a sample of PBMCs. The receptor source for this set is a man aged 25 to 40 in good health and CMV-seropositive. Each CDR3 is given with its conserved first and last residue. The D gene is left open where the match is weak. The size of a clone is reported for some rows only, either as once, few or many, or as a class for expanded clones.

j_call d_call v_call clone_size cdr3_nt cdr3_aa
TRBJ2-5 TRBD2 TRBV18 NA TGTGCCAGCTCACTAGCGGGGGGCCTCCAAGAGACCCAGTACTTC CASSLAGGLQETQYF
TRBJ1-4 TRBD1 TRBV5-1 NA TGCGCCAGCAGCTTGGGGACAGGGACCCGAGGGAATGAAAAACTGTTTTTT CASSLGTGTRGNEKLFF
TRBJ1-2 TRBD1 TRBV4-1 NA TGCGCCAGCAGCCAAGGGTCGGACAGGATCAACTATGGCTACACCTTC CASSQGSDRINYGYTF
TRBJ2-7 TRBD2 TRBV5-6 NA TGTGCCAGCAGCTTGCTAGCGGGGACCCACGAGCAGTACTTC CASSLLAGTHEQYF
TRBJ2-1 NA TRBV2 NA TGTGCCAGCATGGTGCGGGGGCTGAGCTCCTACAATGAGCAGTTCTTC CASMVRGLSSYNEQFF
TRBJ2-7 NA TRBV28 few TGTGCCAACAAGAAAAGGGGGACCTACGAGCAGTACTTC CANKKRGTYEQYF
TRBJ2-5 NA TRBV7-3 NA TGTGCCAGCAGCTCTTCAAGGGGAGAGACCCAGTACTTC CASSSSRGETQYF
TRBJ1-6 NA TRBV28 NA TGTGCCAGCAGTTTCCCGCAGGGCCATTCACCCCTCCACTTT CASSFPQGHSPLHF
TRBJ1-3 TRBD1 TRBV7-3 NA TGTGCCAGCAGCCTGCCGGGACAGAGGGAGTCTGGAAACACCATATATTTT CASSLPGQRESGNTIYF
TRBJ2-7 NA TRBV27 once TGTGCCAGCAGTTTGGCCGAGGGTTACGAGCAGTACTTC CASSLAEGYEQYF
TRBJ2-7 NA TRBV6-1 NA TGTGCCAGCATTAGAGGCCAGACCTACGAGCAGTACTTC CASIRGQTYEQYF
TRBJ1-6 NA TRBV18 NA TGTGCCAGCTCACCACCACCGGGTAGAAATTCACCCCTCCACTTT CASSPPPGRNSPLHF
TRBJ2-2 TRBD2 TRBV27 NA TGTGCCAGCAGTCCAGTAGCGGGGAAAAACACCGGGGAGCTGTTTTTT CASSPVAGKNTGELFF
TRBJ2-7 TRBD1 TRBV4-1 once TGCGCCAGCAGCCAAGGCGACAGGGGTTACTCCTACGAGCAGTACTTC CASSQGDRGYSYEQYF
TRBJ2-3 TRBD2 TRBV10-3 NA TGTGCCATCACGCGGGGGGAATCAGATACGCAGTATTTT CAITRGESDTQYF
TRBJ2-7 NA TRBV28 few TGTGCCAGCAGTTTAGGAGGGGGCGCGATCCTCGAGCAGTACTTC CASSLGGGAILEQYF
TRBJ2-5 TRBD1 TRBV2 few TGTGCCAGCGTAAACCCCGGGACAGGGTACCAAGAGACCCAGTACTTC CASVNPGTGYQETQYF
TRBJ2-5 NA TRBV11-2 NA TGTGCCAGCAGCCGAGATGGTCTAGCGGAGACCCAGTACTTC CASSRDGLAETQYF
TRBJ2-7 NA TRBV5-1 NA TGCGCCAGCAGCTTGGCGTACGAGCAGTACTTC CASSLAYEQYF
TRBJ2-5 TRBD2 TRBV5-4 few TGTGCCAGCAGCGGAGCCCTAGCGGGGGTTGAGACCCAGTACTTC CASSGALAGVETQYF
TRBJ2-2 TRBD1 TRBV13 NA TGTGCCAGCAGGGGACAGGGGGTGGACGGGGAGCTGTTTTTT CASRGQGVDGELFF
TRBJ2-1 TRBD1 TRBV10-3 NA TGTGCCATCAGTGCGATGACAGGGTTGTACAATGAGCAGTTCTTC CAISAMTGLYNEQFF
TRBJ1-1 NA TRBV29-1 NA TGCAGCGCCGCGGAAATGAACACTGAAGCTTTCTTT CSAAEMNTEAFF
TRBJ1-1 TRBD1 TRBV30 NA TGTGCCTGGGGGGACAGGAACACTGAAGCTTTCTTT CAWGDRNTEAFF
TRBJ2-4 NA TRBV28 once TGTGCCAGCAGTGAGGGGGATATAGCCAAAAACATTCAGTACTTC CASSEGDIAKNIQYF
TRBJ2-1 TRBD2 TRBV5-4 NA TGTGCCAGCAGCTTCGCGGGGGGCGGGGGGGCGCGTGAGCAGTTCTTC CASSFAGGGGAREQFF
TRBJ2-5 NA TRBV30 NA TGTGCCTGGAAAAGGTTCCGACAGCCGAGACAAGAGACCCAGTACTTC CAWKRFRQPRQETQYF
TRBJ2-7 TRBD2 TRBV28 NA TGTGCCAGCAGTTTAGGGGGGGATTCCTACGAGCAGTACTTC CASSLGGDSYEQYF
TRBJ2-7 TRBD1 TRBV10-3 NA TGTGCCTCCAACTTCGACAGGGCCTACGAGCAGTACTTC CASNFDRAYEQYF
TRBJ1-1 TRBD1 TRBV7-9 NA TGTGCCAGCAGCCTGGGACAGGGATCCACTGAAGCTTTCTTT CASSLGQGSTEAFF
TRBJ2-5 NA TRBV10-3 NA TGTGCCATCAGCGCTACTAGTGCCGAGACCCAGTACTTC CAISATSAETQYF